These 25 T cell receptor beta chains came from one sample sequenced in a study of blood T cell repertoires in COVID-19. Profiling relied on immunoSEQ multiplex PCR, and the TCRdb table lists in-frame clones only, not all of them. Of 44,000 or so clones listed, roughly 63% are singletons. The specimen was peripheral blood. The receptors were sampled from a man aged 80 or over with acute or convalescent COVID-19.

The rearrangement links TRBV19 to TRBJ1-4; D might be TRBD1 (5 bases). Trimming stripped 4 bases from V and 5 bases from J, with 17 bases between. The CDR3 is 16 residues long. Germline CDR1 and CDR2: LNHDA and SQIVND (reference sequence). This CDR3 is CASSRSPGGRNEKLFF. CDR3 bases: TGTGCCAGTAGTAGATCCCCGGGGGGTCGGAATGAAAAACTGTTTTTT.

CDR3 in DNA: TGTGCCAGCAGCTTTGGGGCCCAAGGCACTGAAGCTTTCTTT. It encodes CASSFGAQGTEAFF. The J gene is TRBJ1-1, the V gene TRBV11-3, with D possibly TRBD1 on 5 matching bases. The ends were cut back, 3 bases at V and 4 bases at J, with 12 bases in the middle. The CDR3 is 14 amino acids. Germline CDR1 is SGHNT and CDR2 is YENEEA.

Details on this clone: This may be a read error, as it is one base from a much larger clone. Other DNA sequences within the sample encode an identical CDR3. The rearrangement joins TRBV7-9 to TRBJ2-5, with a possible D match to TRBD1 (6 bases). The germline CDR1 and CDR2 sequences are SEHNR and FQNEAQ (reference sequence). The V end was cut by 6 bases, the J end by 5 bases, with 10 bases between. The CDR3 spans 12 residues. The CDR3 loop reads CASRRGMETQYF. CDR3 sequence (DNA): TGTGCCAGCAGAAGGGGGATGGAGACCCAGTACTTC.

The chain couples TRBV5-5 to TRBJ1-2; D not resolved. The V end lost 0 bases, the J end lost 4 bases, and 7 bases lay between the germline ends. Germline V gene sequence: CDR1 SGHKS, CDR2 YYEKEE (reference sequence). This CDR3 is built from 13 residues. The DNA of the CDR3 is TGTGCCAGCAGCTTGGGGTACAGCTATGGCTACACCTTC. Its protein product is CASSLGYSYGYTF.

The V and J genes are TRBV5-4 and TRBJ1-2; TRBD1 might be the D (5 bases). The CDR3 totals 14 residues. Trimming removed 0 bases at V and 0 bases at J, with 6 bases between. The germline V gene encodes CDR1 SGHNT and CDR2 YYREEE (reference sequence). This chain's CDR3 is CASSLGGANYGYTF. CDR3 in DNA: TGTGCCAGCAGCTTGGGGGGGGCTAACTATGGCTACACCTTC.

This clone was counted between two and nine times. The CDR3 protein is CATGQGTDTQYF. The CDR3 nucleotides read TGTGCCACTGGACAGGGAACAGATACGCAGTATTTT. This sequence joins TRBV12-3 or TRBV12-4 and TRBJ2-3; the match to TRBD1 covers 8 bases. V lost 10 bases to trimming and J lost 3 bases; unmatched junction nucleotides: 3. This CDR3 comprises 12 residues.

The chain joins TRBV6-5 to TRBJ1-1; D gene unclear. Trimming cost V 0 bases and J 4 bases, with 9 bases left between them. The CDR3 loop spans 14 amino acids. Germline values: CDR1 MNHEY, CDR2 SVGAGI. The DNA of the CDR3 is TGTGCCAGCAGTTACTCGAACAGTGGCACTGAAGCTTTCTTT. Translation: CASSYSNSGTEAFF.

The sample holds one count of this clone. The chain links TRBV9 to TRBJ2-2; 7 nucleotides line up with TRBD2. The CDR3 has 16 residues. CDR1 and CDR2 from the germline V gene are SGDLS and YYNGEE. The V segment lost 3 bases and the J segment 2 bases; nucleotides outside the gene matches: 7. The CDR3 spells CASSARLALNTGELFF. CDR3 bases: TGTGCCAGCAGCGCGCGACTAGCCCTAAACACCGGGGAGCTGTTTTTT.

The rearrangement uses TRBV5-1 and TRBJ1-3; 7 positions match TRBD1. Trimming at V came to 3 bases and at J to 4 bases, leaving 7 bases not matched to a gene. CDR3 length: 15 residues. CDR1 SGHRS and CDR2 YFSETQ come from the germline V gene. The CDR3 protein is CASSSVGDRGNTIYF. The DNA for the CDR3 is TGCGCCAGCAGCTCCGTGGGGGACAGAGGAAACACCATATATTTT. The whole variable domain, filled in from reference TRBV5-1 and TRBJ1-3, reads KAGVTQTPRYLIKTRGQQVTLSCSPISGHRSVSWYQQTPGQGLQFLFEYFSETQRNKGNFPGRFSGRQFSNSRSEMNVSTLELGDSALYLCASSSVGDRGNTIYFGEGSWLTVV.

CDR3: CASTGGTGGANVLTF. The CDR3, as DNA: TGTGCCAGCACGGGGGGAACGGGTGGGGCCAACGTCCTGACTTTC. The J gene is TRBJ2-6, the V gene TRBV6-5, with 7 nucleotides matching TRBD2. The length of the CDR3 is 15 residues. Germline CDR1 reads MNHEY; CDR2 reads SVGAGI. J lost 3 bases, V lost 7 bases, and 6 bases had no gene match.

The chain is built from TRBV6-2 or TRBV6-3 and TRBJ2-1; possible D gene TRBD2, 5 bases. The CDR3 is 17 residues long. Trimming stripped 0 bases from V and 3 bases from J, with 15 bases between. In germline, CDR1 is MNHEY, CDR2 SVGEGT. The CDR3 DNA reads TGTGCCAGCAGTTACTCGGTCAGCCGAGACTACTACAATGAGCAGTTCTTC. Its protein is CASSYSVSRDYYNEQFF.

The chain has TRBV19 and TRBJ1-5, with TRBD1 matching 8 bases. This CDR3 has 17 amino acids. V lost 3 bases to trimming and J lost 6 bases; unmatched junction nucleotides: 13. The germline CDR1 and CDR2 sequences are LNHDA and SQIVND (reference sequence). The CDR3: CASSIWGDRRGIQPQHF. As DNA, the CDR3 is TGTGCCAGTAGTATTTGGGGGGACAGGCGTGGGATTCAGCCCCAGCATTTT.

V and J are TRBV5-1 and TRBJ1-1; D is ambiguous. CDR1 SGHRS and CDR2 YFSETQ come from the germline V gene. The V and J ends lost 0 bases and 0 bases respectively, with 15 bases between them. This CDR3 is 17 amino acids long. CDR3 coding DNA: TGCGCCAGCAGCTTGGAGGCGGTTGGGTCCATGAACACTGAAGCTTTCTTT. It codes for CASSLEAVGSMNTEAFF.

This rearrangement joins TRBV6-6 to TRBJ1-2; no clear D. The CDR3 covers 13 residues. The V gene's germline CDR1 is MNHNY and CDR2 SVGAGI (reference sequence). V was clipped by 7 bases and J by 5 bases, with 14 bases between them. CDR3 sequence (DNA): TGTGCCAGCAATCCAGGTCGAACTTATGGCTACACCTTC. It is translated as CASNPGRTYGYTF.

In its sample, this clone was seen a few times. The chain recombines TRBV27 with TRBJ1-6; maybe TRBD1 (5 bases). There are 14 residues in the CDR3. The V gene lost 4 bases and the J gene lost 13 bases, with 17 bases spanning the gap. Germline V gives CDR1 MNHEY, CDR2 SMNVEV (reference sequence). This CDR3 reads CASSSRLTVQPLHF. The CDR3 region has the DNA TGTGCCAGCAGTTCCCGACTGACAGTTCAGCCCCTCCACTTT.

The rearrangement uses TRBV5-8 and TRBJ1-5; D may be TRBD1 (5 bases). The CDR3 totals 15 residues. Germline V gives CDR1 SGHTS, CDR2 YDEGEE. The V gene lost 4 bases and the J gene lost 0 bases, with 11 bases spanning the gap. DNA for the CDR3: TGTGCCAGCAGCAGGACATCCTATAGCAATCAGCCCCAGCATTTT. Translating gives CASSRTSYSNQPQHF.

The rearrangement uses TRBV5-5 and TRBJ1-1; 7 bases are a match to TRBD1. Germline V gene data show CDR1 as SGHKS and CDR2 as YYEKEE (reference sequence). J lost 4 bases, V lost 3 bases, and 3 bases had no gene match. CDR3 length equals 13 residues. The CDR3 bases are TGTGCCAGCAGCTCCAGGGGGTTCACTGAAGCTTTCTTT. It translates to CASSSRGFTEAFF.

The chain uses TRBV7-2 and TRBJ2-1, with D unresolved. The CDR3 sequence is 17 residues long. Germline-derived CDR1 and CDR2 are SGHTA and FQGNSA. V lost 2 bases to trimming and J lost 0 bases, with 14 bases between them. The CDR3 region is CASSLSYSSSSYNEQFF. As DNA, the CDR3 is TGTGCCAGCAGCTTATCTTACTCCTCGAGCTCCTACAATGAGCAGTTCTTC.

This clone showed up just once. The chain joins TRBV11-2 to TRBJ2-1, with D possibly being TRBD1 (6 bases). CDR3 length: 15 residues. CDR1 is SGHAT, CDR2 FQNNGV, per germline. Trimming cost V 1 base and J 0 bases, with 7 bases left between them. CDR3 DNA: TGTGCCAGCAGCTTAGGGACAGACTCCTACAATGAGCAGTTCTTC. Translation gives CASSLGTDSYNEQFF. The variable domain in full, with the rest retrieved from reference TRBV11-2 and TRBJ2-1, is EAGVAQSPRYKIIEKRQSVAFWCNPISGHATLYWYQQILGQGPKLLIQFQNNGVVDDSQLPKDRFSAERLKGVDSTLKIQPAKLEDSAVYLCASSLGTDSYNEQFFGPGTRLTVL.

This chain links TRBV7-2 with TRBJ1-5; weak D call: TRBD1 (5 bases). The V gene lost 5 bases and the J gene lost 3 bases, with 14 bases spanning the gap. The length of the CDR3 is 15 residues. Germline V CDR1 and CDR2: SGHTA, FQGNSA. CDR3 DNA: TGTGCCAGCAGCGATTCGGGACTGAACAATCAGCCCCAGCATTTT. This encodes CASSDSGLNNQPQHF.

The CDR3 here is CASSVGPGTENEKLFF. DNA for the CDR3: TGTGCCAGCAGCGTAGGCCCCGGGACAGAGAATGAAAAACTGTTTTTT. The chain couples TRBV9 to TRBJ1-4, with 7 bases that match TRBD1. The CDR3 loop spans 16 amino acids. Trimming at V came to 0 bases and at J to 5 bases, leaving 7 bases not matched to a gene. Germline CDR1 and CDR2: SGDLS and YYNGEE.

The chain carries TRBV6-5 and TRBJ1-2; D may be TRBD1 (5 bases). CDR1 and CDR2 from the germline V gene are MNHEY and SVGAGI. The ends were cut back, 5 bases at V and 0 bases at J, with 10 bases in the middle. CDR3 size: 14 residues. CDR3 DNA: TGTGCCAGCAGTCGACAGCAAGCTAACTATGGCTACACCTTC. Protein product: CASSRQQANYGYTF.

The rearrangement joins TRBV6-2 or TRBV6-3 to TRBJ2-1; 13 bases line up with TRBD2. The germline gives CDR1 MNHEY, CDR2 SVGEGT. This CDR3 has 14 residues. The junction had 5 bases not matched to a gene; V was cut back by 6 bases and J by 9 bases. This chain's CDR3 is CASSGLAGVSEQFF. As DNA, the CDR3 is TGTGCCAGCAGCGGACTAGCGGGAGTGAGTGAGCAGTTCTTC.

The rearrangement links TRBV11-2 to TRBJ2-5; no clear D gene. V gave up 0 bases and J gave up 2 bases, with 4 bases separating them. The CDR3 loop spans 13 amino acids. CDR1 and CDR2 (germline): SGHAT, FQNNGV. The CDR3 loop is CASSLDRQETQYF. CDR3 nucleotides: TGTGCCAGCAGCTTAGACAGGCAAGAGACCCAGTACTTC.

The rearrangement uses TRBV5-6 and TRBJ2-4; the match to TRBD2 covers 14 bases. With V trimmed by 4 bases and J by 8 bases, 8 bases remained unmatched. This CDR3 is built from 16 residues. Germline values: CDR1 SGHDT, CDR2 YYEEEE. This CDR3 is CASSKGLAGAGDIQYF. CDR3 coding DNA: TGTGCCAGCAGCAAGGGACTAGCGGGGGCCGGGGACATTCAGTACTTC.